These T cell receptor beta chains were read from a single sample in a study of cytomegalovirus exposure and HLA in healthy donors. Clones were read by immunoSEQ multiplex PCR, and TCRdb kept only the in-frame ones, dropping some. The table lists some 130,000 clones, about three quarters of them singletons. Sequenced sample: PBMCs. All receptors come from a middle-aged man in good health and CMV-seropositive. CDR3s include the opening cysteine and the closing phenylalanine or tryptophan. The D gene is left open where the match is weak. Rows may omit the clone size; those that give it use once, few, many or a size class.

few,TRBV6-6,14,NA,TRBJ1-5,TGTGCCAGCAGTACGGGGTATAGCAATCAGCCCCAGCATTTT,CASSTGYSNQPQHF
NA,TRBV7-2,14,TRBD1,TRBJ1-6,TGTGCCAGCAGATTAGGGGGCGTAAATTCACCCCTCCACTTT,CASRLGGVNSPLHF
few,TRBV14,14,NA,TRBJ2-7,TGTGCCAGCAGCCAAGTGACTAGTTACTACGAGCAGTACTTC,CASSQVTSYYEQYF
NA,TRBV4-3,16,NA,TRBJ1-4,TGCGCCAGCAGCCAAGATTGGGCAGCAACTAATGAAAAACTGTTTTTT,CASSQDWAATNEKLFF
NA,TRBV4-2,13,NA,TRBJ1-5,TGTGCCAGCAGCCAAGGAGCCAATCAGCCCCAGCATTTT,CASSQGANQPQHF
NA,TRBV19,14,NA,TRBJ1-5,TGTGCCAGTAGTATGGAGAGAACTAATCAGCCCCAGCATTTT,CASSMERTNQPQHF
NA,TRBV5-3,13,NA,TRBJ1-1,TGTGCCAGAAGCTTGGAAACAGGAGCTGAAGCTTTCTTT,CARSLETGAEAFF
many,TRBV5-6,14,NA,TRBJ1-1,TGTGCCAGCAGCTTGGTGTACAGGAACACTGAAGCTTTCTTT,CASSLVYRNTEAFF
NA,TRBV27,16,TRBD1,TRBJ2-3,TGTGCCAGCAGTACCCTAGACAGGGGGCGCACAGATACGCAGTATTTT,CASSTLDRGRTDTQYF
few,TRBV7-6,17,TRBD1,TRBJ2-6,TGTGCCAGCAGCGGACAGGCCCCTGGGTCTGGGGCCAACGTCCTGACTTTC,CASSGQAPGSGANVLTF
NA,TRBV19,15,NA,TRBJ2-1,TGTGCCAGTAGTTCGAATACAGGGACCCCCAATGAGCAGTTCTTC,CASSSNTGTPNEQFF
NA,TRBV6-6,14,NA,TRBJ2-7,TGTGCCAGCAGCCTCAGGGGAGTCCCGAGCGAGCAGTACTTC,CASSLRGVPSEQYF
NA,TRBV7-9,11,NA,TRBJ1-2,TGTGCCAGCAGCCTCACAGGGGGCTACACCTTC,CASSLTGGYTF
NA,TRBV2,15,NA,TRBJ2-7,TGTGCCAGCAGTGACGCGAGAGCTGTCTGGTACGAGCAGTACTTC,CASSDARAVWYEQYF
NA,TRBV19,11,TRBD1,TRBJ2-4,TGTGCCAGTAGTAGACAGGGGGTGGAGTACTTC,CASSRQGVEYF
NA,TRBV4-1,17,NA,TRBJ2-2,TGCGCCAGCAGCCAACTGCAGGGGTATGAGGGCCCCGGGGAGCTGTTTTTT,CASSQLQGYEGPGELFF
once,TRBV15,13,NA,TRBJ2-1,TGTGCCACCAGCAGAGATCCGGAGACTGAGCAGTTCTTC,CATSRDPETEQFF
NA,TRBV5-1,17,TRBD1,TRBJ1-1,TGCGCCAGCAGCTTGAGGGGAACAGGGGCGATGAACACTGAAGCTTTCTTT,CASSLRGTGAMNTEAFF
once,TRBV29-1,11,NA,TRBJ1-1,TGCAGCGTGGAGGGATCCACTGAAGCTTTCTTT,CSVEGSTEAFF
few,TRBV18,20,TRBD2,TRBJ2-5,TGTGCCAGCTCACGCGGCGGACGGGAGGGAGCTAGCGGGGTCAAAGAGACCCAGTACTTC,CASSRGGREGASGVKETQYF
few,TRBV9,15,TRBD1,TRBJ1-2,TGTGCCAGCAGCGGTCCAGGGGGGCCTGAGGCTGGCTACACCTTC,CASSGPGGPEAGYTF
once,TRBV6-1,15,NA,TRBJ2-3,TGTGCCAGCAGTGAGGCCAGGGGAAGCACAGATACGCAGTATTTT,CASSEARGSTDTQYF
once,TRBV5-1,14,TRBD1,TRBJ1-1,TGCGCCAGCAGCTTGGCCGACAGGGCCACTGAAGCTTTCTTT,CASSLADRATEAFF
NA,TRBV9,17,TRBD2,TRBJ2-3,TGTGCCAGCAGCGCTCAGACTAGCGGGGGGGGTACAGATACGCAGTATTTT,CASSAQTSGGGTDTQYF
few,TRBV6-1,15,TRBD1,TRBJ1-2,TGTGCCAGCAGTGGGACAGGGAAATATGTCAGTGGCTACACCTTC,CASSGTGKYVSGYTF
NA,TRBV6-5,14,TRBD2,TRBJ2-7,TGTGCCAGCAGTAGGACTAGCGCCACCTACGAGCAGTACTTC,CASSRTSATYEQYF
once,TRBV5-8,15,NA,TRBJ1-5,TGTGCCAGCAGCTTGGGACAGAAAATCAATCAGCCCCAGCATTTT,CASSLGQKINQPQHF
NA,TRBV10-2,15,TRBD2,TRBJ2-1,TGCGCCAGCAAATGGGCCCTGGGCGGGAGAAATGAGCAGTTCTTC,CASKWALGGRNEQFF
NA,TRBV25-1,17,NA,TRBJ1-1,TGTGCCAGCACCCTATCCGGGAGGGGGGTGGGGAACACTGAAGCTTTCTTT,CASTLSGRGVGNTEAFF
NA,TRBV15,15,TRBD1,TRBJ2-3,TGTGCCACCAGCACACCGGGACAGGGGAAAGATACGCAGTATTTT,CATSTPGQGKDTQYF
NA,TRBV28,14,NA,TRBJ2-3,TGTGCCAGCACCAATGGGGGGTTCACAGATACGCAGTATTTT,CASTNGGFTDTQYF
NA,TRBV6-5,16,TRBD1,TRBJ2-3,TGTGCCAGCAGTTACTCGTTAACAGGGGGGATAGATACGCAGTATTTT,CASSYSLTGGIDTQYF
NA,TRBV5-4,14,TRBD1,TRBJ1-2,TGTGCCAGCAGCGTGGGACAGGGGGCTTTTGGCTACACCTTC,CASSVGQGAFGYTF
NA,TRBV19,15,NA,TRBJ1-2,TGTGCCAGTAACGGGAGGGGCTTACCAGCGGATGGCTACACCTTC,CASNGRGLPADGYTF
NA,TRBV5-4,13,NA,TRBJ1-1,TGTGCCAGCAGCTTGCGGGGGTTCACTGAAGCTTTCTTT,CASSLRGFTEAFF
NA,TRBV19,16,TRBD2,TRBJ2-5,TGTGCCAGTAGTCCAGGACTAGCGGGAGTAAGAGAGACCCAGTACTTC,CASSPGLAGVRETQYF
NA,TRBV2,14,NA,TRBJ2-7,TGTGCCAGCAGTGAAACCCAGGGCTCCTACGAGCAGTACTTC,CASSETQGSYEQYF
NA,TRBV21-1,14,NA,TRBJ1-1,TGTGCCAGCAGCAGTTACAGGGTTGAGAATGAAGCTTTCTTT,CASSSYRVENEAFF
NA,TRBV21-1,17,NA,TRBJ1-1,TGTGCCAGCCGGCCGGGGAGGGACGACTGGAGGCATTTTGAAGCTTTCTTT,CASRPGRDDWRHFEAFF
NA,TRBV29-1,13,NA,TRBJ1-1,TGCAGCGTTGGAATGGGGCGGAACACTGAAGCTTTCTTT,CSVGMGRNTEAFF
NA,TRBV27,14,TRBD2,TRBJ2-7,TGTGCCAGCAGTTCCGGGACTAGCGTCTACGAGCAGTACTTC,CASSSGTSVYEQYF
NA,TRBV19,18,TRBD1,TRBJ1-2,TGTGCCAGTAGTATTTGGGTACGATATGGGACAGGATCCGATGGCTACACCTTC,CASSIWVRYGTGSDGYTF
few,TRBV29-1,14,NA,TRBJ1-2,TGCAGCGTCGACCTTGAGGGATCTAACTATGGCTACACCTTC,CSVDLEGSNYGYTF
NA,TRBV5-1,15,TRBD1,TRBJ2-2,TGCGCCAGCAGTCCCCCGGGACAGGCAACCGGGGAGCTGTTTTTT,CASSPPGQATGELFF
NA,TRBV4-3,14,TRBD2,TRBJ2-7,TGCGCCAGCAGCCAAGGAGCGGGAGGCTACGAGCAGTACTTC,CASSQGAGGYEQYF
NA,TRBV6-5,15,TRBD2,TRBJ2-2,TGTGCCAGCAGTCTTAGCGGGGTTGGGACCGGGGAGCTGTTTTTT,CASSLSGVGTGELFF
NA,TRBV13,15,TRBD1,TRBJ1-3,TGTGCCAGCAGCCATGACAGGGGGCCTGGAAACACCATATATTTT,CASSHDRGPGNTIYF
NA,TRBV6-1,14,NA,TRBJ2-7,TGTGCCAGCAGGCCGCGGTTGAGCTCCTACGAGCAGTACTTC,CASRPRLSSYEQYF
NA,TRBV10-2,14,TRBD1,TRBJ1-6,TGCGCCAGCAGGGTAGGGGGCCAGAATTCACCCCTCCACTTT,CASRVGGQNSPLHF
many,TRBV5-8,15,NA,TRBJ2-2,TGTGCCAGCAGCTCCTACAGGGTCCGGACCGGGGAGCTGTTTTTT,CASSSYRVRTGELFF
NA,TRBV29-1,10,NA,TRBJ2-3,TGCAGCGTGGGGACTGGTACGCAGTATTTT,CSVGTGTQYF
NA,TRBV27,15,TRBD1,TRBJ1-1,TGTGCCAGCAGCCTCGCCGGGACAGGGAACACTGAAGCTTTCTTT,CASSLAGTGNTEAFF
NA,TRBV7-2,13,NA,TRBJ1-4,TGTGCCAGCAGCTATGGGGCAGGTGAAAAACTGTTTTTT,CASSYGAGEKLFF
NA,TRBV5-4,17,TRBD1,TRBJ2-6,TGTGCCAGCAGCGCTCCGGGACAGCTGTCTGGGGCCAACGTCCTGACTTTC,CASSAPGQLSGANVLTF
few,TRBV9,15,NA,TRBJ1-5,TGTGCCAGCAGCGTGACAGGTGAAGGGCATCAGCCCCAGCATTTT,CASSVTGEGHQPQHF
NA,TRBV7-2,12,NA,TRBJ2-3,TGTGCCAGCACCCTTTCCGGAGATACGCAGTATTTT,CASTLSGDTQYF
NA,TRBV15,11,NA,TRBJ1-2,TGTGCCACCGGGGCAGACTATGGCTACACCTTC,CATGADYGYTF
NA,TRBV2,16,NA,TRBJ2-5,TGTGCCAGCAGTCGTCGTCGGAGGGGCGGGCAAGAGACCCAGTACTTC,CASSRRRRGGQETQYF
few,TRBV2,16,TRBD1,TRBJ2-1,TGTGCCAGCCCAAGGGACCGGGACAGGGTCGATTATGGGCAGTTCTTC,CASPRDRDRVDYGQFF